This T cell receptor beta chain was identified in a study of T cells in Graves' hyperthyroidism and ophthalmopathy. General study findings and limits: Most thyroid clonotypes expanded above 0.001 appeared in blood too.

Trimming removed 5 bases from V and 10 bases from J; junction bases left unmatched: 7. CDR1 is ENHRY and CDR2 is SYGVKD in the germline V gene. The CDR3 runs to 13 residues. As for this clonotype: Its target is not known.

There were TCR beta CDR3 regions amplified from RNA transcripts. The study used the HTBI primer set for a first-round RT-PCR of the TCR CDR3. MiXCR was run by TCRdb on the multiplex PCR reads, yielding one entry per CDR3 protein. The sample has hundreds of thousands of distinct CDR3 sequences; 45% are singletons. This TCR derives from an adult man with Graves' disease, either hyperthyroidism or ophthalmopathy (not recorded which). The chain links TRBV10-3 to TRBJ1-1; 10 bases agree with TRBD1. Source material: peripheral blood or thyroid tissue (not recorded which). The CDR3 spells CAISPTGGVGAFF. In DNA form, the CDR3 reads TGTGCCATCAGTCCGACAGGGGGCGTTGGAGCTTTCTTT.